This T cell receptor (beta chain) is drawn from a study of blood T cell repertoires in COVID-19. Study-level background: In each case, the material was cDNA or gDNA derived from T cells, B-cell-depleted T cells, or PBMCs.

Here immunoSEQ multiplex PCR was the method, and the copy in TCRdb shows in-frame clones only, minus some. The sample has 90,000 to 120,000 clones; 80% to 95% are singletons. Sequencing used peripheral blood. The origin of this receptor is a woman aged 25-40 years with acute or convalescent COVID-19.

The CDR3 sequence is CATALQGGSEKLFF. The CDR3 DNA follows: TGCGCCACTGCGCTACAGGGTGGTAGTGAAAAACTGTTTTTT. The chain uses TRBV5-1 and TRBJ1-4; D is possibly TRBD1 (6 bases). The V gene's germline CDR1 is SGHRS and CDR2 YFSETQ. This CDR3 comprises 14 residues. Trimming took 9 bases from V and 7 from J, leaving 19 bases between them.